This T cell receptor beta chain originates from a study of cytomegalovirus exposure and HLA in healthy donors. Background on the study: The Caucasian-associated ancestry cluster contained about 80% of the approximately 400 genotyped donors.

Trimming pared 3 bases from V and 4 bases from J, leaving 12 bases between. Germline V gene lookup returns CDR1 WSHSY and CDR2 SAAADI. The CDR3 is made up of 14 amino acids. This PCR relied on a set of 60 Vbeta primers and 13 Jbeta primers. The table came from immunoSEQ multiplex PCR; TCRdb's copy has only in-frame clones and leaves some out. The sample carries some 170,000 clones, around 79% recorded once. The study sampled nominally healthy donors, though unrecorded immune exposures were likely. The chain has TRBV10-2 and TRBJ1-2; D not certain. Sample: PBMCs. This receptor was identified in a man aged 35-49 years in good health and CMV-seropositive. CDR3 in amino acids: CASSDPGGIYGYTF. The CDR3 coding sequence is TGCGCCAGCAGTGACCCTGGCGGAATCTATGGCTACACCTTC.